Described below is a single T cell receptor (beta chain) sequence and its context. The antigen is not known. The CDR3 contains 15 residues. This entry comes from a study of cytomegalovirus exposure and HLA in healthy donors. On the study more broadly: Most donors, 70% to 85% of a few hundred genotyped, fell in the Caucasian-associated ancestry cluster. Findings and caveats of the study: The classifier reportedly diagnosed cytomegalovirus status with high sensitivity and specificity.

The PCR was carried out with 60 Vbeta primers and 13 Jbeta primers. TCRdb keeps only in-frame clones here, not all; method: immunoSEQ multiplex PCR. The sample includes over 80,000 clones, roughly four fifths of them seen just once. This TCR derives from a man over 45 in good health and CMV-seronegative. Sequencing was done on a sample of PBMCs. The rearrangement joins TRBV21-1 to TRBJ2-2; the table's D call TRBD1 went unverified against the DNA. TRBV21-1 is tagged as a pseudogene. The CDR3 nucleotides read TGTGCCAGCAGCAGACAGATAACTAACACCGGGGAGCTGTTTTTT. Amino acid sequence: CASSRQITNTGELFF.